The 5 T cell receptor beta chains reported below all come from one sample, sequenced in a study of blood T cell repertoires in COVID-19. Produced via immunoSEQ multiplex PCR; TCRdb's table is partial and in-frame only. Found here are about 98,000 clones, roughly 92% of them singletons; the top ten hold around 2%. The sample was peripheral blood. The receptors were sampled from a woman in her forties or fifties with COVID-19, enrolled during active disease.

The chain joins TRBV18 to TRBJ2-5, with 8 bases fitting TRBD2. V gave up 3 bases and J gave up 5 bases; unmatched junction bases: 5. Germline V gives CDR1 KGHSH, CDR2 LQKENI. The CDR3 is 14 amino acids. This CDR3 reads CASSPRTSLETQYF. The CDR3 DNA is TGTGCCAGCTCACCTCGGACTAGCTTGGAGACCCAGTACTTC.

The chain joins TRBV13 to TRBJ2-1; 8 bases align to TRBD2. The germline gives CDR1 PRHDT, CDR2 FYEKMQ (reference sequence). The CDR3 loop spans 16 amino acids. After removal of 4 bases from V and 2 bases from J, the junction contained 7 bases not matched to a gene. CDR3 sequence: CASSSPGLVPYNEQFF. The CDR3 DNA sequence: TGTGCCAGCAGCTCTCCGGGACTAGTACCCTACAATGAGCAGTTCTTC.

The chain joins TRBV19 to TRBJ2-2; TRBD1 agrees at 9 bases. The CDR3 spans 15 residues. V gave up 7 bases and J gave up 2 bases; unmatched junction bases: 5. CDR1 LNHDA and CDR2 SQIVND come from the germline V gene (reference sequence). The CDR3 sequence is CASTLGQGNTGELFF. CDR3 coding DNA: TGTGCCAGTACGTTGGGACAGGGAAACACCGGGGAGCTGTTTTTT. Variable domain in full (rest from reference TRBV19 and TRBJ2-2): DGGITQSPKYLFRKEGQNVTLSCEQNLNHDAMYWYRQDPGQGLRLIYYSQIVNDFQKGDIAEGYSVSREKKESFPLTVTSAQKNPTAFYLCASTLGQGNTGELFFGEGSRLTVL.

This clone showed up just once. This chain uses TRBV11-3 with TRBJ2-7; 8 positions agree with TRBD2. This CDR3 is 16 amino acids long. CDR1 is SGHNT, CDR2 YENEEA, per germline. The V and J ends lost 4 bases and 3 bases, in that order; junction bases with no gene match: 11. In nucleotides, the CDR3 is TGTGCCAGCAGCTCACAGTCGCGGGGGGTTTTCTACGAGCAGTACTTC. It translates to CASSSQSRGVFYEQYF.

The CDR3 DNA reads as TGTGCCAGCAGTGTAGCGGGGGGTCCACCCAGAAACATTCAGTACTTC. This gives the protein CASSVAGGPPRNIQYF. The chain combines TRBV28 with TRBJ2-4; 10 bases match TRBD2. Germline V gives CDR1 MDHEN, CDR2 SYDVKM. This CDR3 contains 16 residues. V trimming: 5 bases; J trimming: 6 bases; junction bases outside the gene matches: 10.